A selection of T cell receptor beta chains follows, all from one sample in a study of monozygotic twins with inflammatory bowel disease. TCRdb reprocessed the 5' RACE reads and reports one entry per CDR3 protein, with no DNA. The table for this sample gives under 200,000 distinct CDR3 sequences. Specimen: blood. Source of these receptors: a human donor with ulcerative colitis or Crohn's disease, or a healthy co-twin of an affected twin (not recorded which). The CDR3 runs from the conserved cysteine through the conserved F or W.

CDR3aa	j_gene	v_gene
CASSFAGLQETQYF	TRBJ2-5	TRBV7-2
CASSVGLAGAESGELFF	TRBJ2-2	TRBV9
CASSPGQGEQYF	TRBJ2-7	TRBV7-3
CASRGQPNTGELFF	TRBJ2-2	TRBV5-1
CASSPEPRGAYGYTF	TRBJ1-2	TRBV6-2/TRBV6-3
CSASRDPYNEQFF	TRBJ2-1	TRBV20-1
CASSLRTSASYNEQFF	TRBJ2-1	TRBV5-6
CDSSPAQNTGELCF	TRBJ2-2	TRBV5-1
CASIDFPGRGDTEAFF	TRBJ1-1	TRBV5-1
CASSPGQGGLGEQYF	TRBJ2-7	TRBV18
CASSRAGYSYEQYF	TRBJ2-7	TRBV7-2
CASSQRQGHAFF	TRBJ1-1	TRBV3-1
CASSSLDRAQPQHF	TRBJ1-5	TRBV6-5
CASSLGRQSSGANVLTF	TRBJ2-6	TRBV7-9
CASSGTVAPSSTDTQYF	TRBJ2-3	TRBV2
CASSPSGRMDTQYF	TRBJ2-3	TRBV4-2
CVSSPSLDTQYF	TRBJ2-3	TRBV2
CASEDGVYGYTF	TRBJ1-2	TRBV19
CSASDAGVYGEQFF	TRBJ2-1	TRBV20-1
CASSLVDGAKAYEQYF	TRBJ2-7	TRBV5-1
CASSRMGQSNYGYTF	TRBJ1-2	TRBV5-4
CASSLVREITGELFF	TRBJ2-2	TRBV12-3/TRBV12-4
CASSQGGPINEKLFF	TRBJ1-4	TRBV4-3
CSAREGFDTEAFF	TRBJ1-1	TRBV20-1
CASSYSLAGAVTGELFF	TRBJ2-2	TRBV6-5
CASSFLSANEQYF	TRBJ2-7	TRBV7-9
CASSFLTGTASPLHF	TRBJ1-6	TRBV7-2
CASSLMGGSSEQFF	TRBJ2-1	TRBV7-9
CASSQTRAGGGYLLRTDTQYF	TRBJ2-3	TRBV4-3
CASRLASANTGELFF	TRBJ2-2	TRBV7-2
CASSHGGEAHNEQFF	TRBJ2-1	TRBV4-3
CASSQARTGPYNEQFF	TRBJ2-1	TRBV4-1
CASSITGFSYNEQFF	TRBJ2-1	TRBV19
CASSVGLAGYEQYF	TRBJ2-7	TRBV7-2
CASSYIRQETQYF	TRBJ2-5	TRBV6-2/TRBV6-3
CATQGPATEAFF	TRBJ1-1	TRBV15
CASSLKNQPQHF	TRBJ1-5	TRBV7-2
CSARILGGGGTDTQYF	TRBJ2-3	TRBV20-1
CASSFGGSYNEQFF	TRBJ2-1	TRBV12-3/TRBV12-4
CSARDYLGEETQYF	TRBJ2-5	TRBV20-1
CSVMGSGGPTDTQYF	TRBJ2-3	TRBV29-1
CSARGEIPEAFF	TRBJ1-1	TRBV20-1
CASSFVGMNYEQYF	TRBJ2-7	TRBV7-2
CASSPGSPEAFF	TRBJ1-1	TRBV18
CASSLDSSSSYNEQFF	TRBJ2-1	TRBV5-1
CATGWLNTEAFF	TRBJ1-1	TRBV15
CASSQDLGVGEQYF	TRBJ2-7	TRBV4-2
CASSLFPKRGSSYNEQFF	TRBJ2-1	TRBV7-3
CASSLKAYEQYF	TRBJ2-7	TRBV5-1
CASSIGQSDEQFF	TRBJ2-1	TRBV18
CASTPSSGTPYEQYF	TRBJ2-7	TRBV28